This T cell receptor beta chain comes out of a study of post-analysis software for immune sequencing data (dated by TCRdb to between 2015 and 2016). About the investigation overall: Recorded disease courses included relapsing-remitting, secondary progressive and progressive-relapsing multiple sclerosis, with some patients lacking subtype annotation. A subset of samples was prepared in parallel using single-end sample barcoding, then pooled and co-amplified after Illumina adapter ligation. The multiple sclerosis patient repertoires were compared with under 13 previously published healthy control repertoires from donors aged about 6 to 26 years.

The library was made by PCR. TCRdb shows the sequencer as Illumina HiSeq 2500. To reduce PCR and sequencing biases, unique molecular identifiers were incorporated into the TCR beta cDNA libraries. Per 1 to 10 million input T cells, roughly 500,000 cDNA molecules were obtained, such that each molecule approximated one T cell. Patient libraries were prepared and sequenced with the same protocol used for the earlier healthy control dataset. Within a given batch, samples were prepared together, multiplexed and sequenced on the same HiSeq lane. For the original study's pipeline: Raw barcoded reads were processed with MIGEC, and single-read molecular identifier groups were discarded before consensus assembly and CDR3 extraction. VDJtools was used for post-analysis of the clonotype tables, with diversity normalized by down-sampling every dataset to the smallest sample size. In repertoire overlap clustering, CDR3 amino acid sequences, but not nucleotide sequences, were matched to correct batch-related cross-sample contamination. TCRdb reprocessed the public reads (quality trimming at Q25 with fastp, clone calling with MiXCR) and kept in-frame beta chains. All rows with the same CDR3 protein become a single entry with the most common DNA and genes. These V and J calls are TCRdb output, not the study's own analysis. The sample table shows roughly 620,000 distinct CDR3 sequences, and 44% are seen once. The top ten clones comprise 1.5% to 2% of the sample.

Study-level results and caveats: The control group was slightly older than the multiple sclerosis patient group. Direct clustering with F measure revealed strong co-clustering of samples prepared in the same batch, which led to a batch-effect correction. Patients showed significantly higher frequencies than controls for a handful of TRBV segments, among them TRBV5-6, TRBV5-1 and TRBV20-1. Significantly lower normalized Chao1 diversity was found in multiple sclerosis patients than in controls, suggesting substantial peripheral T-cell clonal expansion.

To demonstrate the VDJtools post-analysis software, TCR beta repertoires were profiled from the peripheral blood of roughly 12 young patients with multiple sclerosis. The patients with multiple sclerosis were children and adolescents between about 6 and 16 years of age. Relative to germline, V is 3 bases shorter and J is 7 bases shorter, with 21 bases between their ends. Measured from the cysteine to the phenylalanine, the CDR3 is 16 residues long. Only CDR3 DNA remains: 48 bases, in frame from the first base. This clonotype was observed a few times. The antigen it recognizes is unknown. The record has no base qualities; no much larger clone is one base away.

Sequenced sample: blood. This TCR derives from a girl between 10 and 17 years old with multiple sclerosis. Recombination linked TRBV12-3 or TRBV12-4 to TRBJ1-1; no D segment can be confidently identified. The CDR3 region reads CASSFGGPVPTFEAFF. The sequence in DNA is TGTGCCAGCAGTTTCGGTGGGCCAGTCCCTACCTTTGAAGCTTTCTTT.